The 8 T cell receptor beta chains presented below share a single source sample, sequenced in a study of CD8+CD57+ T cells in acquired aplastic anemia. Genomic DNA constituted the template upon which TCR beta VDJ and CDR3 profiling was performed. TCRdb recomputed calls from the reads with MiXCR, one row per CDR3 protein. Of 450,000 to 600,000 distinct CDR3 sequences detected, approximately 32% appear once; the ten largest clones hold less than 0.85%. Individuals selected for sequencing had exhibited CD8+CD57+ cell expansion on flow cytometry. What was sequenced was sorted CD4+, CD8+, or CD8+CD57+ T cells (not recorded which) from PBMCs. All receptors derive from a human donor with aplastic anemia.

In its sample, this clonotype was seen a few times. The rearrangement links TRBV15 to TRBJ2-7, with D perhaps matching TRBD1 (5 bases). Germline V lookup: CDR1 LNHNV, CDR2 YYDKDF (reference sequence). This CDR3 contains 13 residues. V lost 5 bases to trimming and J lost 2 bases, with 10 bases between them. The CDR3 DNA sequence: TGTGCCACCAGCTTAAGGGGCGCCTACGAGCAGTACTTC. The encoded protein is CATSLRGAYEQYF.

This chain connects TRBV2 to TRBJ2-1; TRBD1 aligns across 8 bases. The CDR3 is 16 amino acids. Germline V CDR1 and CDR2: SNHLY, FYNNEI. Trimming took 8 bases from V and 7 from J; bases not matched to a gene: 16. In DNA form, the CDR3 reads TGTGCCAGCTCACAACTGACAGGGGAAGGGTTGAATGAGCAGTTCTTC. It yields the protein CASSQLTGEGLNEQFF.

This clonotype was seen ten or more times. The V call is TRBV2, the J call TRBJ1-3; D call uncertain. Trimming removed 1 base at V and 0 bases at J, with 10 bases between. The germline CDR1 and CDR2 sequences are SNHLY and FYNNEI. This CDR3 is built from 16 residues. The CDR3 DNA is TGTGCCAGCAGTGAAGGTAACGGCCCCTCTGGAAACACCATATATTTT. The encoded protein is CASSEGNGPSGNTIYF.

This sequence joins TRBV25-1 and TRBJ2-7; possibly TRBD2 for D (6 bases). The CDR3 totals 11 residues. Germline V gene lookup returns CDR1 MGHDK and CDR2 SYGVNS. Trimming shortened V by 8 bases and J by 6 bases, and 11 bases separated the two germline ends. The CDR3 reads CASRGTFEQYF. The DNA for the CDR3 is TGTGCCAGCCGGGGGACGTTCGAGCAGTACTTC.

A few counts support this clonotype. This chain connects TRBV6-1 to TRBJ1-5; the D gene is possibly TRBD1 (6 bases). The CDR3 loop spans 14 amino acids. The V end was cut by 5 bases, the J end by 7 bases, with 15 bases between. Germline V gene lookup returns CDR1 MNHNS and CDR2 SASEGT. The CDR3 region has the DNA TGTGCCAGCAGTACCCAGGGGCGGGAACAGCCCCAGCATTTT. Its protein product is CASSTQGREQPQHF.

This clonotype was counted a single time. J is TRBJ1-5 and V is TRBV7-3; D unclear. V lost 5 bases to trimming and J lost 4 bases, with 12 bases between them. Germline V gene sequence: CDR1 SGHTA, CDR2 FQGTGA. This CDR3 region has 14 residues. CDR3 DNA: TGTGCCAGCAGCGGGCCCGGGCCGAATCAGCCCCAGCATTTT. Protein: CASSGPGPNQPQHF.

The chain carries TRBV20-1 and TRBJ2-2; tentative D call: TRBD2 (5 bases). V was cut by 5 bases and J by 5 bases, with 12 bases left in between. Germline-derived CDR1 and CDR2 are DFQATT and SNEGSKA (reference sequence). The CDR3 consists of 13 residues. The CDR3 sequence: CSAPGVGTGELFF. The CDR3 DNA reads TGCAGTGCTCCCGGGGTAGGAACCGGGGAGCTGTTTTTT.

This clonotype was recorded a few times. J is TRBJ1-6 and V is TRBV30; the D is unclear. The V gene's germline CDR1 is GTSNPN and CDR2 SVGIG (reference sequence). The CDR3 runs to 12 residues. V was pared by 2 bases and J by 6 bases, with 5 bases between. CDR3 loop: CAWSRPNSPLHF. Written as DNA, the CDR3 is TGTGCCTGGAGTAGACCTAATTCACCCCTCCACTTT.